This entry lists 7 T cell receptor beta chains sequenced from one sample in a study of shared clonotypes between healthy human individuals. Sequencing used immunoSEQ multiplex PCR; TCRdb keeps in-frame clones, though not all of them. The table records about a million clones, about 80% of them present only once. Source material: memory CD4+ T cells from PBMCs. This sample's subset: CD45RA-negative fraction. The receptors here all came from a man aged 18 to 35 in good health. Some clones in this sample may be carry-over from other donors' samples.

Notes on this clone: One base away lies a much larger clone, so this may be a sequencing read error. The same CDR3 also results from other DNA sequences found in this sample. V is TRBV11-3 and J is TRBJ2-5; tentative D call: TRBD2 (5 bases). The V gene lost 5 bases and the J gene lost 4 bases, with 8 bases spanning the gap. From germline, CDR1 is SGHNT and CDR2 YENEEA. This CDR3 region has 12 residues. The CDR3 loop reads CASSLGRETQYF. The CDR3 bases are TGTGCCAGCAGCCTGGGGAGAGAGACCCAGTACTTC.

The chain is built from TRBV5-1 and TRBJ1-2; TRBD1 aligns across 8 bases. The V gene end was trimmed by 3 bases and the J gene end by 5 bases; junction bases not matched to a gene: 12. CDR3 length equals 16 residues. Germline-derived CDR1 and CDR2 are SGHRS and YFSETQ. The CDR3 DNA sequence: TGCGCCAGCAGCTCCGACTTCGGGACAGGAGGTTATGGCTACACCTTC. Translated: CASSSDFGTGGYGYTF.

CDR3 nucleotides: TGTGCCAGCAGACAAAGGGACAGGGACCCCTATGGCTACACCTTC. This codes for CASRQRDRDPYGYTF. This chain links TRBV6-1 with TRBJ1-2; 9 bases line up with TRBD1. The CDR3 covers 15 residues. Trimming cost V 6 bases and J 4 bases; bases outside gene matches: 9. The germline gives CDR1 MNHNS, CDR2 SASEGT.

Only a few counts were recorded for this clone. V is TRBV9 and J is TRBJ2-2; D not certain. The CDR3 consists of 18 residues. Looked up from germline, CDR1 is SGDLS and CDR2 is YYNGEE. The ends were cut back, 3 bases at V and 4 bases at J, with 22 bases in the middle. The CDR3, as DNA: TGTGCCAGCAGCGGAAAACCTACCCCGGTGGTAGGCACCGGGGAGCTGTTTTTT. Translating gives CASSGKPTPVVGTGELFF.

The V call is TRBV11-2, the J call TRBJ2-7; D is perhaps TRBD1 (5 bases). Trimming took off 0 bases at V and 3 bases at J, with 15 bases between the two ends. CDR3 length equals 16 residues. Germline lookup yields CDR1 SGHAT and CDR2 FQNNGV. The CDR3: CASSLDLETGFYEQYF. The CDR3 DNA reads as TGTGCCAGCAGCTTAGATCTAGAAACAGGTTTCTACGAGCAGTACTTC.

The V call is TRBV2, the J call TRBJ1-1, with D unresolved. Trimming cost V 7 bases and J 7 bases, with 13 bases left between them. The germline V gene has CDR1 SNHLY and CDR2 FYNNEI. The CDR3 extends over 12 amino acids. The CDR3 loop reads CASTKETLEAFF. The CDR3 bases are TGTGCCAGCACTAAGGAAACCCTTGAAGCTTTCTTT.

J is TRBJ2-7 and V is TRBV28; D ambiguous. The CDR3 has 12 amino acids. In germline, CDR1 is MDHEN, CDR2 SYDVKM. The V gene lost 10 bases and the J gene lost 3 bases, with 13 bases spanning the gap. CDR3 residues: CATERENYEQYF. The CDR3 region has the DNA TGTGCCACAGAGAGAGAAAACTACGAGCAGTACTTC. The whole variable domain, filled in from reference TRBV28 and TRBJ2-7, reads DVKVTQSSRYLVKRTGEKVFLECVQDMDHENMFWYRQDPGLGLRLIYFSYDVKMKEKGDIPEGYSVSREKKERFSLILESASTNQTSMYLCATERENYEQYFGPGTRLTVT.